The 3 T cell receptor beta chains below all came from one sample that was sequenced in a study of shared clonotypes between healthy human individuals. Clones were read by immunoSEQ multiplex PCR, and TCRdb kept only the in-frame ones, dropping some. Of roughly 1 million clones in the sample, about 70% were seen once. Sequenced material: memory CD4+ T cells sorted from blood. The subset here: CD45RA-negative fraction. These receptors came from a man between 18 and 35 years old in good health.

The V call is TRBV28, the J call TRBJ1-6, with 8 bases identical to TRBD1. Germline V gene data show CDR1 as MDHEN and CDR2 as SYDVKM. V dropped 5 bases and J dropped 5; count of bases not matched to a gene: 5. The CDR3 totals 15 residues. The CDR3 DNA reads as TGTGCCAGCAGTCGATCGGACAGGGATAATTCACCCCTCCACTTT. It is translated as CASSRSDRDNSPLHF.

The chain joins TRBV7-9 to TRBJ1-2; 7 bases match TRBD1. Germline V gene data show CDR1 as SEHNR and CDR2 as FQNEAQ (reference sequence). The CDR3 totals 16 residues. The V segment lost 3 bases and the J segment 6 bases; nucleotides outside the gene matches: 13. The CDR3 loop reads CASSFMRQGPGDGYTF. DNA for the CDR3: TGTGCCAGCAGCTTTATGAGACAGGGCCCAGGAGATGGCTACACCTTC.

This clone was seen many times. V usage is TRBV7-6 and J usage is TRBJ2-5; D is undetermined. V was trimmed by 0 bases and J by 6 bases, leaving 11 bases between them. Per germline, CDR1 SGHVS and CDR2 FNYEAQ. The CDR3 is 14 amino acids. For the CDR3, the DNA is TGTGCCAGCAGCTTAGCGCAGACCACACAGACCCAGTACTTC. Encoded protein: CASSLAQTTQTQYF.